The rows below give T cell receptor beta chains drawn from one sample of a study of cytomegalovirus exposure and HLA in healthy donors. The protocol was immunoSEQ multiplex PCR, while the TCRdb copy is restricted to in-frame clones and leaves out a portion. The sample has fewer than 250,000 clones, 60% to 80% seen once. The sample consisted of PBMCs. The receptors shown here come from a woman under 30 in good health and CMV-seronegative. CDR3s include the opening cysteine and the closing phenylalanine or tryptophan. Fields, in order: CDR3 DNA, CDR3 protein, V gene, J gene, D gene, clone size. The D gene is left open where the match is weak. A row's size may be missing; if present it is once, few, many or a size class.

CDR3nt: TGTGCCAGCAGTTCAATGGACAGGGGGCTCCAGAGCATTCAGTACTTC
CDR3aa: CASSSMDRGLQSIQYF
v_gene: TRBV28
j_gene: TRBJ2-4
d_gene: TRBD1
abundance: once

CDR3nt: TGTGCCAGCAGTTACTCAGGACAGGGGCACTATGGCTACACCTTC
CDR3aa: CASSYSGQGHYGYTF
v_gene: TRBV6-5
j_gene: TRBJ1-2
d_gene: TRBD1
abundance: few

CDR3nt: TGCGCCAGCAGTCGGGTGGGGGGGGCCTCCTACAATGAGCAGTTCTTC
CDR3aa: CASSRVGGASYNEQFF
v_gene: TRBV5-1
j_gene: TRBJ2-1
d_gene: -
abundance: -

CDR3nt: TGTGCCAGCAGTTACCGGGATACGCAGTATTTT
CDR3aa: CASSYRDTQYF
v_gene: TRBV27
j_gene: TRBJ2-3
d_gene: -
abundance: -

CDR3nt: TGTGCCAGCAGCTTCCGGACTAGCACAGATACGCAGTATTTT
CDR3aa: CASSFRTSTDTQYF
v_gene: TRBV7-3
j_gene: TRBJ2-3
d_gene: -
abundance: -

CDR3nt: TGTGCCAGCAGTTACTCGCTAAAAATGAACACTGAAGCTTTCTTT
CDR3aa: CASSYSLKMNTEAFF
v_gene: TRBV6-5
j_gene: TRBJ1-1
d_gene: -
abundance: few

CDR3nt: TGTGCCAGCGGGACTCGCTTTAGCGGGGGGGCCCTTGAGCAGTTCTTC
CDR3aa: CASGTRFSGGALEQFF
v_gene: TRBV7-9
j_gene: TRBJ2-1
d_gene: TRBD2
abundance: -

CDR3nt: TGTGCCAGGAACGACAGGCTCTATGGCTACACCTTC
CDR3aa: CARNDRLYGYTF
v_gene: TRBV21-1
j_gene: TRBJ1-2
d_gene: -
abundance: once

CDR3nt: TGTGCCAGTAGTACCCTTTATCAGGGGGATGAAAAACTGTTTTTT
CDR3aa: CASSTLYQGDEKLFF
v_gene: TRBV19
j_gene: TRBJ1-4
d_gene: TRBD1
abundance: -

CDR3nt: TGTGCCAGCAGCCCAGGACAGCAAGAGACCCAGTACTTC
CDR3aa: CASSPGQQETQYF
v_gene: TRBV14
j_gene: TRBJ2-5
d_gene: -
abundance: -

CDR3nt: TGTGCCAGCAGCTTAGACCGAGGGTTTAACTATGGCTACACCTTC
CDR3aa: CASSLDRGFNYGYTF
v_gene: TRBV7-9
j_gene: TRBJ1-2
d_gene: -
abundance: -

CDR3nt: TGTGCCAGCAGCGCGGGGGGTACCGGGGAGCTGTTTTTT
CDR3aa: CASSAGGTGELFF
v_gene: TRBV9
j_gene: TRBJ2-2
d_gene: TRBD2
abundance: -

CDR3nt: TGCGCCAGCAGCTTGGGATCCACGCGGGCGAATTCACCCCTCCACTTT
CDR3aa: CASSLGSTRANSPLHF
v_gene: TRBV5-1
j_gene: TRBJ1-6
d_gene: -
abundance: -

CDR3nt: TGTGCCAGTAGTGTGACGGGGAATCAGCCCCAGCATTTT
CDR3aa: CASSVTGNQPQHF
v_gene: TRBV19
j_gene: TRBJ1-5
d_gene: -
abundance: -

CDR3nt: TGTGCCAGCAGTTTCGTAGCAGGGCCGAACACTGAAGCTTTCTTT
CDR3aa: CASSFVAGPNTEAFF
v_gene: TRBV27
j_gene: TRBJ1-1
d_gene: -
abundance: once

CDR3nt: TGTGCCAGCAGTCTAGGAGGGTTGGCTTCTAACTATGGCTACACCTTC
CDR3aa: CASSLGGLASNYGYTF
v_gene: TRBV28
j_gene: TRBJ1-2
d_gene: -
abundance: -

CDR3nt: TGTGCCAGCAGTAGACAGGGAAACTATGGCTACACCTTC
CDR3aa: CASSRQGNYGYTF
v_gene: TRBV2
j_gene: TRBJ1-2
d_gene: TRBD1
abundance: -

CDR3nt: TGCAGCGTTGGGGCAGAGACCCAGTACTTC
CDR3aa: CSVGAETQYF
v_gene: TRBV29-1
j_gene: TRBJ2-5
d_gene: -
abundance: -

CDR3nt: TGCGCCAGCAGCCCGAGCTCCTACGAGCAGTACTTC
CDR3aa: CASSPSSYEQYF
v_gene: TRBV5-1
j_gene: TRBJ2-7
d_gene: -
abundance: -

CDR3nt: TGTGCTAGTGGTCTGGTGGACAGGGAGGCTGAAGCTTTCTTT
CDR3aa: CASGLVDREAEAFF
v_gene: TRBV12-5
j_gene: TRBJ1-1
d_gene: TRBD1
abundance: -

CDR3nt: TGTGCCAGCAGCTTGGCTAGCGGGAGTAGGGGAAATGAGCAGTTCTTC
CDR3aa: CASSLASGSRGNEQFF
v_gene: TRBV5-6
j_gene: TRBJ2-1
d_gene: TRBD2
abundance: -

CDR3nt: TGTGCCAGCAGCTTCCCTCCGGGACAGAAGTCAGAGACCCAGTACTTC
CDR3aa: CASSFPPGQKSETQYF
v_gene: TRBV5-4
j_gene: TRBJ2-5
d_gene: TRBD1
abundance: -

CDR3nt: TGTGCCAGCAGGGCGGACGGGGGGGGAACTAATGAAAAACTGTTTTTT
CDR3aa: CASRADGGGTNEKLFF
v_gene: TRBV27
j_gene: TRBJ1-4
d_gene: -
abundance: -

CDR3nt: TGTGCCAGCAGCTCGCCCTTGAGACAGGGGATAAGAGGCTACGCCTTC
CDR3aa: CASSSPLRQGIRGYAF
v_gene: TRBV5-8
j_gene: TRBJ1-2
d_gene: TRBD1
abundance: -

CDR3nt: TGTGCCAGCAGCTCTCGACAGTCAGATACGCAGTATTTT
CDR3aa: CASSSRQSDTQYF
v_gene: TRBV7-3
j_gene: TRBJ2-3
d_gene: -
abundance: -

CDR3nt: TGTGCCAGCAGCTTAGCGGGGACTAGCGGGATGCACTACGAGCAGTACTTC
CDR3aa: CASSLAGTSGMHYEQYF
v_gene: TRBV11-2
j_gene: TRBJ2-7
d_gene: TRBD2
abundance: -

CDR3nt: TGTGCCAGCAGTGAAGACAGTTTTACTTTCGCCACAGATACGCAGTATTTT
CDR3aa: CASSEDSFTFATDTQYF
v_gene: TRBV6-1
j_gene: TRBJ2-3
d_gene: -
abundance: -

CDR3nt: TGTGCCACCAGCAGTCCCGGGACAGGAAACTACGAGCAGTACTTC
CDR3aa: CATSSPGTGNYEQYF
v_gene: TRBV15
j_gene: TRBJ2-7
d_gene: TRBD1
abundance: -

CDR3nt: TGTGCCAGCAGCGGGACTAACTGGTCCGGGGAGCTGTTTTTT
CDR3aa: CASSGTNWSGELFF
v_gene: TRBV9
j_gene: TRBJ2-2
d_gene: -
abundance: -

CDR3nt: TGTGCCACCAGCAGATCAGGGTACCAAGAGACCCAGTACTTC
CDR3aa: CATSRSGYQETQYF
v_gene: TRBV15
j_gene: TRBJ2-5
d_gene: -
abundance: -

CDR3nt: TGTGCCTGGAGTGTTCCGGGACAGGGCCCGGATACGCAGTATTTT
CDR3aa: CAWSVPGQGPDTQYF
v_gene: TRBV30
j_gene: TRBJ2-3
d_gene: TRBD1
abundance: once

CDR3nt: TGTGCCAGCAGCTTGGACAGGGGAAAGGCTTTCTTT
CDR3aa: CASSLDRGKAFF
v_gene: TRBV11-3
j_gene: TRBJ1-1
d_gene: TRBD1
abundance: -

CDR3nt: TGTGCCAGCAGCTTAGCCCTGCGGGCGGCCTACAATGAGCAGTTCTTC
CDR3aa: CASSLALRAAYNEQFF
v_gene: TRBV7-9
j_gene: TRBJ2-1
d_gene: -
abundance: once

CDR3nt: TGTGCCAGCAGCCCAGTCTCGGGGTCCAACACAGATACGCAGTATTTT
CDR3aa: CASSPVSGSNTDTQYF
v_gene: TRBV9
j_gene: TRBJ2-3
d_gene: -
abundance: few

CDR3nt: TGTGCCAGCAGCTCTGGTCGGGAGACCCAGTACTTC
CDR3aa: CASSSGRETQYF
v_gene: TRBV7-9
j_gene: TRBJ2-5
d_gene: -
abundance: -

CDR3nt: TGTGCCATCCTAGGAGACAGTCACACTGAAGCTTTCTTT
CDR3aa: CAILGDSHTEAFF
v_gene: TRBV10-3
j_gene: TRBJ1-1
d_gene: -
abundance: -

CDR3nt: TGTGCCAGCGCTTCAGGGAGGGTAGCCAAAAACATTCAGTACTTC
CDR3aa: CASASGRVAKNIQYF
v_gene: TRBV6-1
j_gene: TRBJ2-4
d_gene: TRBD2
abundance: -

CDR3nt: TGTGCCAGCAGCCGACAGCCCCGGAATGAAAAACTGTTTTTT
CDR3aa: CASSRQPRNEKLFF
v_gene: TRBV2
j_gene: TRBJ1-4
d_gene: -
abundance: few

CDR3nt: TGTGCCAGCAGCCCTCAAGGGCGGAGAACTCCGGGGGATACGCAGTATTTT
CDR3aa: CASSPQGRRTPGDTQYF
v_gene: TRBV9
j_gene: TRBJ2-3
d_gene: -
abundance: -

CDR3nt: TGTGCCAGCCGCCCCACTGCAACTAATGAAAAACTGTTTTTT
CDR3aa: CASRPTATNEKLFF
v_gene: TRBV28
j_gene: TRBJ1-4
d_gene: -
abundance: -

CDR3nt: TGTGCCAGCAGCCAAAGCGTAGACGAGCAGTTCTTC
CDR3aa: CASSQSVDEQFF
v_gene: TRBV7-9
j_gene: TRBJ2-1
d_gene: -
abundance: -

CDR3nt: TGCGCCAGCAGTGAGCTAACAGATAACACTGAAGCTTTCTTT
CDR3aa: CASSELTDNTEAFF
v_gene: TRBV10-2
j_gene: TRBJ1-1
d_gene: -
abundance: -

CDR3nt: TGTGCCAGCAGCTTAATGGGACAGCCCAATCCTGAAGCTTTCTTT
CDR3aa: CASSLMGQPNPEAFF
v_gene: TRBV7-9
j_gene: TRBJ1-1
d_gene: TRBD1
abundance: -

CDR3nt: TGTGCCAGCAGCCTACGGACAGGAGTAAATGAAAAACTGTTTTTT
CDR3aa: CASSLRTGVNEKLFF
v_gene: TRBV9
j_gene: TRBJ1-4
d_gene: TRBD1
abundance: -

CDR3nt: TGTGCCAGCAGCGCTTCACAGGGGATCGATAATTCACCCCTCCACTTT
CDR3aa: CASSASQGIDNSPLHF
v_gene: TRBV9
j_gene: TRBJ1-6
d_gene: TRBD1
abundance: -

CDR3nt: TGTGCCAGCAGTGCAGGGGTTCAGCCCCAGCATTTT
CDR3aa: CASSAGVQPQHF
v_gene: TRBV2
j_gene: TRBJ1-5
d_gene: -
abundance: -

CDR3nt: TGCGCCAGCAGCTTGACTCCCCAAGAGACCCAGTACTTC
CDR3aa: CASSLTPQETQYF
v_gene: TRBV5-1
j_gene: TRBJ2-5
d_gene: -
abundance: -

CDR3nt: TGTGCCAGCACTGGCCAGGGTCTCGGCTATGGCTACACCTTC
CDR3aa: CASTGQGLGYGYTF
v_gene: TRBV5-6
j_gene: TRBJ1-2
d_gene: -
abundance: -

CDR3nt: TGTGCCAGCAGCCCCCGGGGGACCAGCGGGGTAAGCTACGAGCAGTACTTC
CDR3aa: CASSPRGTSGVSYEQYF
v_gene: TRBV13
j_gene: TRBJ2-7
d_gene: TRBD2
abundance: -

CDR3nt: TGTGCCAGCACCTCAGGACAGGTATCCTACGAGCAGTACTTC
CDR3aa: CASTSGQVSYEQYF
v_gene: TRBV28
j_gene: TRBJ2-7
d_gene: TRBD1
abundance: once

CDR3nt: TGTGCCAGCAGTTTAGACAAGGATAGCAATCAGCCCCAGCATTTT
CDR3aa: CASSLDKDSNQPQHF
v_gene: TRBV28
j_gene: TRBJ1-5
d_gene: -
abundance: few

CDR3nt: TGTGCCAGCAGTCAAGGGACAGGGGAGTTTCCAACTAATGAAAAACTGTTTTTT
CDR3aa: CASSQGTGEFPTNEKLFF
v_gene: TRBV5-6
j_gene: TRBJ1-4
d_gene: TRBD1
abundance: -

CDR3nt: TGTGCCAGCAGTTTTCATAAGGGCAGGGGGGAAGAGACCCAGTACTTC
CDR3aa: CASSFHKGRGEETQYF
v_gene: TRBV28
j_gene: TRBJ2-5
d_gene: -
abundance: -